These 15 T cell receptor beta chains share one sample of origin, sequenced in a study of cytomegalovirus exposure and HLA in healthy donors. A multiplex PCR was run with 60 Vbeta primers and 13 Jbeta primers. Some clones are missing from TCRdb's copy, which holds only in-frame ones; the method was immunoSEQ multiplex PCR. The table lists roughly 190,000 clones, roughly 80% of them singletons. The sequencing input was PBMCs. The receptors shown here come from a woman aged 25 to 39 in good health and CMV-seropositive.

Here the CDR3 reads CASSPTGDRRSDEQFF. As DNA, the CDR3 is TGTGCCAGCAGCCCAACAGGTGACAGAAGGTCGGATGAGCAGTTCTTC. The chain is built from TRBV7-6 and TRBJ2-1; TRBD1 is a possible D gene (5 bases). Looked up from germline, CDR1 is SGHVS and CDR2 is FNYEAQ. V was trimmed by 5 bases and J by 8 bases, leaving 22 bases between them. This CDR3 contains 16 residues.

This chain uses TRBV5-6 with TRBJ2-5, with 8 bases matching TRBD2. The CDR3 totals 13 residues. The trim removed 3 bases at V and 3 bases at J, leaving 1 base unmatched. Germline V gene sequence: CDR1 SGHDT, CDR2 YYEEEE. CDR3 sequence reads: CASSSLAEETQYF. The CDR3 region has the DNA TGTGCCAGCAGCTCACTAGCGGAAGAGACCCAGTACTTC.

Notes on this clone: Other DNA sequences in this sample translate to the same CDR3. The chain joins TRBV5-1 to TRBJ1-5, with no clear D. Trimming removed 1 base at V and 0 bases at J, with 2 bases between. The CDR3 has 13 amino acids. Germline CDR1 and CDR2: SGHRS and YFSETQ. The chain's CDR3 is CASSLYSNQPQHF. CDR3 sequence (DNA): TGCGCCAGCAGCTTGTATAGCAATCAGCCCCAGCATTTT.

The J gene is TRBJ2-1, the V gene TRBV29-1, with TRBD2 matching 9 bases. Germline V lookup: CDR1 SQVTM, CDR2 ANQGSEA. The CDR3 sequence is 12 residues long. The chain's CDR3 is CKGATSGNEQFF. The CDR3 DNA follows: TGCAAAGGGGCGACTAGCGGTAATGAGCAGTTCTTC.

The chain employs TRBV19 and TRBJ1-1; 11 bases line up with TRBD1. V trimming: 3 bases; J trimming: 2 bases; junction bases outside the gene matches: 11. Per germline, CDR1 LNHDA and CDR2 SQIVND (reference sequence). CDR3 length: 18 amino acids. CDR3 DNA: TGTGCCAGTAGTATCACGCCCGGGACAGGGGGGATTAACACTGAAGCTTTCTTT. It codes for CASSITPGTGGINTEAFF.

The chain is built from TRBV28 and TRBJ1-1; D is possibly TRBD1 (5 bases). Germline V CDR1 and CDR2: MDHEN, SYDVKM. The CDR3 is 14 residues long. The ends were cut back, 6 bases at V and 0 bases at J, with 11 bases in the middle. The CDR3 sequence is CASRAGPMNTEAFF. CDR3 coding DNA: TGTGCCAGCAGGGCGGGACCGATGAACACTGAAGCTTTCTTT.

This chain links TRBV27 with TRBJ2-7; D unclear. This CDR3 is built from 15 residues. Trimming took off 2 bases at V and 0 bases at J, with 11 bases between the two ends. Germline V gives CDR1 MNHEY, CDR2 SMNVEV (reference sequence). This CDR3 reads CASSLRGSSSYEQYF. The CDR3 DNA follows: TGTGCCAGCAGTTTACGCGGATCGAGCTCCTACGAGCAGTACTTC.

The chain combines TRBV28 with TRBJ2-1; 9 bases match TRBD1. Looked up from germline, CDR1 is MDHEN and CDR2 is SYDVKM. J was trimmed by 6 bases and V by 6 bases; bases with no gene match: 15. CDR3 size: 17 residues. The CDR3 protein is CASSPDRGWGVSNEQFF. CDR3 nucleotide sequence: TGTGCCAGCAGCCCGGACAGGGGCTGGGGGGTAAGCAATGAGCAGTTCTTC.

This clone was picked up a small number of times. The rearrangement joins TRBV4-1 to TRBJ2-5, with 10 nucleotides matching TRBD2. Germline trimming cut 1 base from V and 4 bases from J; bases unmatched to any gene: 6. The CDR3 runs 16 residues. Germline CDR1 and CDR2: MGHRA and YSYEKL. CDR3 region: CASSQALLAGRETQYF. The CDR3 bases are TGCGCCAGCAGCCAAGCGCTACTAGCGGGAAGAGAGACCCAGTACTTC.

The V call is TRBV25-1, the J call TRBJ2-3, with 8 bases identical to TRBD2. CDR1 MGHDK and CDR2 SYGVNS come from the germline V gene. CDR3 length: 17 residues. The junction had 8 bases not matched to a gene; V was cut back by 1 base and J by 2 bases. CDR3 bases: TGTGCCAGCAGTGAATTGGGAACTAGCGGATACACAGATACGCAGTATTTT. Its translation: CASSELGTSGYTDTQYF.

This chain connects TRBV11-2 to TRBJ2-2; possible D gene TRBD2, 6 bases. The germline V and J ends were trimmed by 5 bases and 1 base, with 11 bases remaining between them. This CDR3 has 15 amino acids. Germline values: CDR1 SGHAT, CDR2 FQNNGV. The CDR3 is CASSPGTLNTGELFF. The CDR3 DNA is TGTGCCAGCAGCCCCGGGACTCTGAACACCGGGGAGCTGTTTTTT.

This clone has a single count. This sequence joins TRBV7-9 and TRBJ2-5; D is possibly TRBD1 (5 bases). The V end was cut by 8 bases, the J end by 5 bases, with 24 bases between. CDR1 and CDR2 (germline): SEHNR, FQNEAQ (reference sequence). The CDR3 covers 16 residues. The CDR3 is CASYLRGKISEETQYF. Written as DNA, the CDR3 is TGTGCCAGCTACCTAAGGGGCAAGATATCAGAGGAGACCCAGTACTTC.

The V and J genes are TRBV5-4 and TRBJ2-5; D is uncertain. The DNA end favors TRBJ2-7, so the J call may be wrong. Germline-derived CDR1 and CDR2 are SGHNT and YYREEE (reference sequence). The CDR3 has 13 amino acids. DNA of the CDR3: TGTGCCAGCAGCCAGCAGGCGACCTACGAGCAGTACTTC. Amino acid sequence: CASSQQATYEQYF.

This chain's CDR3 is CASSLALAGNGYTF. The CDR3, as DNA: TGTGCCAGCAGCTTGGCCTTAGCAGGGAATGGCTACACCTTC. V gene TRBV5-6 combines with J gene TRBJ1-2; D may be TRBD1 (5 bases). Trimming pared 0 bases from V and 6 bases from J, leaving 12 bases between. Germline V gives CDR1 SGHDT, CDR2 YYEEEE. CDR3 length: 14 residues.

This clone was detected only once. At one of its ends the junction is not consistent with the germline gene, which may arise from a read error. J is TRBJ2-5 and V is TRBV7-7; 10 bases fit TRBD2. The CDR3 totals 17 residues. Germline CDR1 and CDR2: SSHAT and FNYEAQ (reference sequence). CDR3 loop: CASSLVHSGLAEETQYF. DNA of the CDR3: TGTGCTAGCAGCTTAGTCCATTCAGGACTAGCGGAAGAGACCCAGTACTTC.